The 17 T cell receptor beta chains reported below all come from one sample, sequenced in a study of cytomegalovirus exposure and HLA in healthy donors. Primers for the PCR totalled 60 Vbeta and 13 Jbeta. Some clones are missing from TCRdb's copy, which holds only in-frame ones; the method was immunoSEQ multiplex PCR. Among about 130,000 clones, approximately 8.7% were seen once, and the ten largest hold 5.5%. Material for sequencing was PBMCs. The receptors originated from a man in his forties or fifties in good health and CMV-seronegative.

V usage is TRBV6-6 and J usage is TRBJ2-7, with 11 bases identical to TRBD1. From germline, CDR1 is MNHNY and CDR2 SVGAGI (reference sequence). The V and J ends lost 5 bases and 7 bases, in that order; junction bases with no gene match: 7. The length of the CDR3 is 14 residues. CDR3 loop: CASSPGQGAREQYF. As DNA, the CDR3 is TGTGCCAGCAGTCCCGGACAGGGGGCGCGGGAGCAGTACTTC.

This clone was picked up a small number of times. The V and J genes are TRBV7-9 and TRBJ2-7; 7 bases map to TRBD1. This CDR3 region has 13 residues. J was trimmed by 0 bases and V by 11 bases; bases with no gene match: 7. The germline gives CDR1 SEHNR, CDR2 FQNEAQ (reference sequence). The CDR3 protein is CAGTGQSSYEQYF. The CDR3 bases are TGTGCCGGAACGGGACAGAGCTCCTACGAGCAGTACTTC.

The chain recombines TRBV5-1 with TRBJ2-3, with TRBD2 as a possible D gene (5 bases). V lost 0 bases to trimming and J lost 8 bases, with 13 bases between them. This CDR3 has 14 amino acids. Per germline, CDR1 SGHRS and CDR2 YFSETQ. The CDR3 region is CASSLVRDEGTQYF. CDR3 coding DNA: TGCGCCAGCAGCTTGGTTAGGGATGAGGGTACGCAGTATTTT. The full variable domain, completed using reference TRBV5-1 and TRBJ2-3, is KAGVTQTPRYLIKTRGQQVTLSCSPISGHRSVSWYQQTPGQGLQFLFEYFSETQRNKGNFPGRFSGRQFSNSRSEMNVSTLELGDSALYLCASSLVRDEGTQYFGPGTRLTVL.

The V call is TRBV19, the J call TRBJ1-3; D is unresolved. The V end was cut by 7 bases, the J end by 3 bases, with 13 bases between. Germline CDR1 is LNHDA and CDR2 is SQIVND (reference sequence). The CDR3 runs 14 residues. The CDR3 nucleotides are TGTGCCAGTATTGGAGGGTTGAATGGAAACACCATATATTTT. Translating gives CASIGGLNGNTIYF.

The CDR3 sequence: CASSIPGQGMEQPQHF. CDR3 nucleotides: TGTGCCAGCAGTATCCCGGGACAGGGAATGGAACAGCCCCAGCATTTT. The genes are TRBV28 and TRBJ1-5, with 9 bases fitting TRBD1. Germline V gene lookup returns CDR1 MDHEN and CDR2 SYDVKM. The CDR3 is 16 amino acids. The ends lost 5 bases at V and 7 bases at J; junction bases unmatched: 12.

The V gene is TRBV6-1, the J gene TRBJ1-2, with D hard to call. V gave up 1 base and J gave up 0 bases, with 9 bases separating them. Germline CDR1 MNHNS, CDR2 SASEGT. The CDR3 runs to 15 residues. CDR3 in amino acids: CASSEVLGANYGYTF. The DNA of the CDR3 is TGTGCCAGCAGTGAAGTCCTTGGAGCTAACTATGGCTACACCTTC.

This chain uses TRBV6-4 with TRBJ2-1; 7 bases fit TRBD1. CDR1 and CDR2 (germline): MRHNA, SNTAGT. V was clipped by 5 bases and J by 5 bases; unmatched bases: 12. The CDR3 consists of 16 residues. The CDR3 DNA sequence: TGTGCCAGCAGTCTCCAGGAGACAGGGTTCGACAATGAGCAGTTCTTC. Translating gives CASSLQETGFDNEQFF.

The rearrangement joins TRBV18 to TRBJ1-6; perhaps TRBD1 as D (5 bases). Trimming left V 2 bases short and J 14 bases short, with 19 bases between. Germline assignment: CDR1 KGHSH and CDR2 LQKENI. The CDR3 is 15 amino acids. The CDR3 bases are TGTGCCAGCTCACCATCCGGGGGAACTAATCGGGCCCTCCACTTT. This translates into CASSPSGGTNRALHF.

This clone came up a few times. The chain carries TRBV11-2 and TRBJ1-1, with a possible D match to TRBD1 (5 bases). Trimming stripped 5 bases from V and 3 bases from J, with 10 bases between. The CDR3 has 13 residues. Germline lookup yields CDR1 SGHAT and CDR2 FQNNGV. DNA of the CDR3: TGTGCCAGCAGCCTCGGGACTGACACTGAAGCTTTCTTT. Translating gives CASSLGTDTEAFF.

In its sample, this clone was seen a few times. The chain employs TRBV29-1 and TRBJ1-2; D unclear. The CDR3 extends over 11 amino acids. V was cut by 7 bases and J by 8 bases, with 14 bases left in between. The germline gives CDR1 SQVTM, CDR2 ANQGSEA. CDR3 bases: TGCAGCGGACTTTCAATATGGGGCTACACCTTC. Translating gives CSGLSIWGYTF.

The chain combines TRBV6-7 with TRBJ2-1, with 12 bases aligning to TRBD1. TRBV6-7 is an ORF for which the function is uncertain. The junction had 16 bases not matched to a gene; V was cut back by 6 bases and J by 7 bases. The CDR3 length is 18 residues. Here the CDR3 reads CASSSRDRGPGGGNEQFF. Here the CDR3 DNA reads TGTGCCAGCAGCTCAAGGGACAGGGGGCCCGGAGGGGGAAATGAGCAGTTCTTC.

This chain's CDR3 is CASSVSDSNTEAFF. As DNA, the CDR3 is TGTGCCAGCAGCGTATCGGACAGCAACACTGAAGCTTTCTTT. The chain links TRBV9 to TRBJ1-1, with a possible D match to TRBD1 (6 bases). Trimming took 1 base from V and 2 from J, leaving 9 bases between them. The CDR3 consists of 14 residues. Germline lookup yields CDR1 SGDLS and CDR2 YYNGEE.

This clone came up a few times. The rearrangement joins TRBV5-1 to TRBJ2-7; 11 bases fit TRBD1. Trimming cost V 0 bases and J 6 bases; bases outside gene matches: 5. Germline lookup yields CDR1 SGHRS and CDR2 YFSETQ. This CDR3 comprises 15 residues. CDR3 loop: CASSLAGDRGSEQYF. The DNA for the CDR3 is TGCGCCAGCAGCTTGGCGGGGGACAGGGGGTCCGAGCAGTACTTC.

The chain carries TRBV19 and TRBJ2-1; 9 nucleotides line up with TRBD1. CDR1 and CDR2 from the germline V gene are LNHDA and SQIVND (reference sequence). Trimming took 1 base from V and 3 from J; bases not matched to a gene: 7. This CDR3 region has 17 residues. CDR3 residues: CASSIVFGTGFYNEQFF. The CDR3, as DNA: TGTGCCAGTAGTATAGTTTTCGGGACAGGGTTCTACAATGAGCAGTTCTTC. The full variable domain, rest sourced from reference TRBV19 and TRBJ2-1, is DGGITQSPKYLFRKEGQNVTLSCEQNLNHDAMYWYRQDPGQGLRLIYYSQIVNDFQKGDIAEGYSVSREKKESFPLTVTSAQKNPTAFYLCASSIVFGTGFYNEQFFGPGTRLTVL.

This clone turned up a few times. The chain is built from TRBV11-2 and TRBJ1-3, with 7 bases that match TRBD1. Germline V gene data show CDR1 as SGHAT and CDR2 as FQNNGV. J lost 6 bases, V lost 4 bases, and 6 bases had no gene match. This CDR3 has 14 amino acids. CDR3 amino acids: CASSSRQGPNTIYF. CDR3 in DNA: TGTGCCAGCAGCTCCCGACAGGGTCCAAACACCATATATTTT. The variable domain in full, with the rest retrieved from reference TRBV11-2 and TRBJ1-3, is EAGVAQSPRYKIIEKRQSVAFWCNPISGHATLYWYQQILGQGPKLLIQFQNNGVVDDSQLPKDRFSAERLKGVDSTLKIQPAKLEDSAVYLCASSSRQGPNTIYFGEGSWLTVV.

The chain joins TRBV7-2 to TRBJ2-1, with 11 bases that match TRBD2. There are 16 residues in the CDR3. The V and J ends lost 3 bases and 7 bases, in that order; junction bases with no gene match: 8. Germline CDR1 is SGHTA and CDR2 is FQGNSA. CDR3 sequence: CASSFISGGAGNEQFF. The DNA of the CDR3 is TGTGCCAGCAGCTTTATTAGCGGGGGGGCGGGGAATGAGCAGTTCTTC.

This clone was seen only a few times. This chain uses TRBV5-1 with TRBJ1-1, with D possibly matching TRBD1 (6 bases). CDR1 and CDR2 from the germline V gene are SGHRS and YFSETQ. CDR3 length: 12 amino acids. Between the trimmed V and J ends, which lost 3 bases and 8 bases, there was a span of 11 bases. The CDR3 loop reads CASSSSDREAFF. CDR3 DNA sequence: TGCGCCAGCAGCTCCTCCGACAGGGAAGCTTTCTTT. Complete variable domain (other parts from reference TRBV5-1 and TRBJ1-1): KAGVTQTPRYLIKTRGQQVTLSCSPISGHRSVSWYQQTPGQGLQFLFEYFSETQRNKGNFPGRFSGRQFSNSRSEMNVSTLELGDSALYLCASSSSDREAFFGQGTRLTVV.